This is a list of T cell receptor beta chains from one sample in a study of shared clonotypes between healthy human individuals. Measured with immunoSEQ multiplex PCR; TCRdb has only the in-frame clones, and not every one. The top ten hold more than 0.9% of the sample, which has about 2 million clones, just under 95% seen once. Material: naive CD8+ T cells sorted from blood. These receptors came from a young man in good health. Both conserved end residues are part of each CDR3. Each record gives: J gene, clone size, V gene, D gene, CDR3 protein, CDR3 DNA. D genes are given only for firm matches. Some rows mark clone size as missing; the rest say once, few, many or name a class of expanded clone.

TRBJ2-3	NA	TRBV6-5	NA	CASSSVEAESDTQYF	TGTGCCAGCAGTTCGGTAGAGGCCGAGTCCGATACGCAGTATTTT
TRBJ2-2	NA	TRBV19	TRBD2	CASSIDREGTGELFF	TGTGCCAGTAGTATAGACAGGGAGGGCACCGGGGAGCTGTTTTTT
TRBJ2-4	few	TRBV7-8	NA	CASSPRPVGQNIQYF	TGTGCCAGCAGCCCTAGACCAGTCGGGCAAAACATTCAGTACTTC
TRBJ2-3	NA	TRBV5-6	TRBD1	CASSSATGGNTDTQYF	TGTGCCAGCAGCTCCGCGACAGGGGGGAACACAGATACGCAGTATTTT
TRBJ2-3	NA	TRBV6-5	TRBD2	CASSLLAGVTDTQYF	TGTGCCAGCAGTTTACTAGCGGGGGTCACAGATACGCAGTATTTT
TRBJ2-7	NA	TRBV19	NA	CASSIGNMHEQYF	TGTGCCAGTAGTATAGGAAACATGCACGAGCAGTACTTC
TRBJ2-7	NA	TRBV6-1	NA	CASSEFGVGYEQYF	TGTGCCAGCAGTGAATTCGGGGTAGGCTACGAGCAGTACTTC
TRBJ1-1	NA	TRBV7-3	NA	CASSLTLRTEAFF	TGTGCCAGCAGCTTAACGTTACGCACTGAAGCTTTCTTT
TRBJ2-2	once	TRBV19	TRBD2	CASSIDNQRESSWNTGELFF	TGTGCCAGTAGTATAGATAACCAGCGGGAGAGCTCTTGGAACACCGGGGAGCTGTTTTTT
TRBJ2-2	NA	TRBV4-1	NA	CASRPSEGTGELFF	TGCGCCAGCAGACCGAGTGAGGGAACCGGGGAGCTGTTTTTT
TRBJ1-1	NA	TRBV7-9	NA	CASSPGLIPEAFF	TGTGCCAGCAGCCCGGGTCTCATCCCGGAAGCTTTCTTT
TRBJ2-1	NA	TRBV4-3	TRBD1	CASSQTTGGARNEQFF	TGCGCCAGCAGCCAAACAACAGGGGGTGCTCGAAATGAGCAGTTCTTC
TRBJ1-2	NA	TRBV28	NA	CASTVLTENNYGYTF	TGTGCCAGCACCGTATTGACGGAGAATAACTATGGCTACACCTTC
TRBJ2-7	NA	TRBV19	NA	CASSAGTGYEQYF	TGTGCCAGTAGTGCTGGGACTGGCTACGAGCAGTACTTC
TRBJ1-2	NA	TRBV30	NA	CAWTGIGDGYTF	TGTGCCTGGACCGGGATAGGAGATGGCTACACCTTC
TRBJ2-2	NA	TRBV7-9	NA	CASSLVFSETGELFF	TGTGCCAGCAGCTTAGTATTCTCAGAGACCGGGGAGCTGTTTTTT
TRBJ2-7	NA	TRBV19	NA	CASSIGQGTYEQYF	TGTGCCAGTAGTATCGGTCAGGGGACCTACGAGCAGTACTTC
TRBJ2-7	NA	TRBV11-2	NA	CASSLADRLFYEQYF	TGTGCCAGCAGCTTAGCCGACAGGCTTTTCTACGAGCAGTACTTC
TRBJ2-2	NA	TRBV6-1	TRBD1	CASTGQGRDTGELFF	TGTGCCAGCACGGGACAGGGGAGGGACACCGGGGAGCTGTTTTTT
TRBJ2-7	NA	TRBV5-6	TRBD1	CASSLLRQGYEQYF	TGTGCCAGCAGCTTGCTACGACAGGGATACGAGCAGTACTTC
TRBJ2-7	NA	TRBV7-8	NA	CASSLGLSYEQYF	TGTGCCAGCAGCTTAGGACTTTCCTACGAGCAGTACTTC
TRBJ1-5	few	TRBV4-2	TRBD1	CASSEEIGTGGAQHF	TGTGCCAGCAGCGAAGAGATAGGGACAGGAGGGGCCCAGCATTTT
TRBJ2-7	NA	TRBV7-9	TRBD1	CASSLRGGEAYEQYF	TGTGCCAGCAGCTTACGAGGGGGCGAAGCCTACGAGCAGTACTTC
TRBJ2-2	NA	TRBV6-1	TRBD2	CASSEWGLAGGPSTGELFF	TGTGCCAGCAGTGAATGGGGACTAGCGGGGGGGCCGAGCACCGGGGAGCTGTTTTTT
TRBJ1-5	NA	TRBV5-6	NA	CASSFGLGQPQHF	TGTGCCAGCAGCTTCGGACTCGGGCAGCCCCAGCATTTT
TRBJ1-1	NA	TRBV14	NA	CASSQGGVPEAFF	TGTGCCAGCAGCCAAGGCGGAGTACCTGAAGCTTTCTTT
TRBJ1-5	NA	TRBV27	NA	CASSLGQPNQPQHF	TGTGCCAGCAGTTTGGGGCAGCCCAATCAGCCCCAGCATTTT
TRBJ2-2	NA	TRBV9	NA	CASSYGTDANTGELFF	TGTGCCAGCAGCTACGGGACTGACGCGAACACCGGGGAGCTGTTTTTT
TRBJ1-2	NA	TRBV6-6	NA	CASSYTTANYGYTF	TGTGCCAGCAGTTACACAACAGCTAACTATGGCTACACCTTC
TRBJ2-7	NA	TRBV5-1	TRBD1	CASSYHPGQSFYEQYF	TGCGCCAGCAGTTACCACCCGGGACAGTCATTCTACGAGCAGTACTTC
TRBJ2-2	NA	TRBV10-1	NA	CASSDYRTSGNTGELFF	TGCGCCAGCAGTGACTACCGAACGTCGGGGAACACCGGGGAGCTGTTTTTT
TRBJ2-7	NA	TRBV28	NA	CAIREGGYEQYF	TGTGCCATTCGAGAAGGGGGATACGAGCAGTACTTC
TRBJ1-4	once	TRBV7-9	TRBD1	CASSLDRGLANEKLFF	TGTGCCAGCAGCTTAGACAGGGGGCTGGCTAATGAAAAACTGTTTTTT
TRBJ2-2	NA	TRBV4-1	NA	CASSQDNSPGELFF	TGCGCCAGCAGCCAAGACAATTCTCCCGGGGAGCTGTTTTTT
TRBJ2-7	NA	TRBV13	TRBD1	CASSSGQGVDEQYF	TGTGCCAGCAGCTCGGGACAGGGGGTGGACGAGCAGTACTTC
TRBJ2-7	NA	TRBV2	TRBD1	CASQGQVSYEQYF	TGTGCCAGCCAGGGACAGGTATCCTACGAGCAGTACTTC
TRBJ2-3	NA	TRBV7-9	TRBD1	CASSKGQVIPDTQYF	TGTGCCAGCAGCAAGGGACAGGTGATACCAGATACGCAGTATTTT
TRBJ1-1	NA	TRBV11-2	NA	CASSPILPGTEAFF	TGTGCCAGCAGCCCAATCTTACCGGGCACTGAAGCTTTCTTT
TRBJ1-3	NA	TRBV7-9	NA	CASAAGEAGNTIYF	TGTGCCAGCGCGGCGGGGGAGGCTGGAAACACCATATATTTT
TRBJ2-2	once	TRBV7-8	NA	CASSLGQPLPTGELFF	TGTGCCAGCAGCTTAGGTCAACCCCTCCCTACCGGGGAGCTGTTTTTT
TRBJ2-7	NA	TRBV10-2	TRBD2	CASSDPASGSSEQYF	TGCGCCAGCAGTGATCCGGCTAGCGGGAGCAGCGAGCAGTACTTC
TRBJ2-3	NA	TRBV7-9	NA	CASSLDLAILALEADTQYF	TGTGCCAGCAGCTTAGATCTGGCGATTCTAGCTTTGGAGGCAGATACGCAGTATTTT
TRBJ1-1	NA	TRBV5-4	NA	CASRTSQGNTEAFF	TGTGCCAGCAGAACTTCTCAGGGCAACACTGAAGCTTTCTTT
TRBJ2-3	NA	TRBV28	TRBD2	CASSSPWRGAGADTQYF	TGTGCCAGCAGTTCCCCTTGGCGGGGGGCCGGGGCAGATACGCAGTATTTT
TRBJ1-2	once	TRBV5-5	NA	CASSFQSTAGWYGYTF	TGTGCCAGCAGCTTTCAGTCGACAGCCGGTTGGTATGGCTACACCTTC
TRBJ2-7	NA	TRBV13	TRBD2	CASGSGGSSYEQYF	TGTGCCAGCGGATCGGGCGGGAGTTCGTACGAGCAGTACTTC
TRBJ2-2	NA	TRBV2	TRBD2	CASRGLAGITGELFF	TGTGCCAGCAGGGGACTAGCGGGTATTACCGGGGAGCTGTTTTTT
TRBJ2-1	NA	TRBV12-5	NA	CASGLVIGRTVDEQFF	TGTGCTAGTGGTTTGGTAATTGGGAGGACGGTCGATGAGCAGTTCTTC